The entry below gives a single TCR beta chain sequence along with its context. The data originate from a study of OX40 agonist ivuxolimab in advanced cancers. The protocol was immunoSEQ multiplex PCR, while the TCRdb copy is restricted to in-frame clones and leaves out a portion. The table shows over 45,000 clones, with over 90% occurring only once. This clonotype was sampled from an adult with an advanced solid tumor such as melanoma, head and neck, liver or kidney cancer. The input for sequencing was CD4+ or CD8+ T cells sorted from blood, taken in a trial of the OX40 agonist ivuxolimab.

The CDR3 protein is CASNHGEGQGGQYF. The DNA for the CDR3 is TGTGCCAGCAACCACGGAGAGGGCCAGGGAGGGCAGTACTTC. The V call is TRBV6-1, the J call TRBJ2-7, with D perhaps TRBD2 (6 bases). The ends were cut back, 7 bases at V and 9 bases at J, with 22 bases in the middle. The CDR3 runs 14 residues. Germline CDR1 and CDR2: MNHNS and SASEGT.